The 16 T cell receptor beta chains below were found in one sample sequenced in a study of blood T cell repertoires in COVID-19. Repertoires were generated with immunoSEQ multiplex PCR, while TCRdb's copy carries only in-frame clones and drops some. The table records tens of thousands of clones, roughly 83% of them present only once. Input material: peripheral blood. The receptors stem from a man aged 80 or over with acute or convalescent COVID-19.

This chain links TRBV5-5 with TRBJ2-2; D is undetermined. The CDR3 covers 13 residues. With 4 bases removed from V and 5 bases from J, the gap between germline ends came to 9 bases. The V gene's germline CDR1 is SGHKS and CDR2 YYEKEE (reference sequence). The CDR3 bases are TGTGCCAGCAGCCCCTCCGCGACCGGGGAGCTGTTTTTT. Its translation is CASSPSATGELFF.

The chain is built from TRBV19 and TRBJ2-3; possibly TRBD2 for D (6 bases). The germline V gene encodes CDR1 LNHDA and CDR2 SQIVND (reference sequence). The V end lost 5 bases, the J end lost 2 bases, and 11 bases lay between the germline ends. CDR3 size: 14 residues. The CDR3 region is CASSPRGTTDTQYF. CDR3 DNA: TGTGCCAGTAGTCCTCGGGGGACCACAGATACGCAGTATTTT.

The chain is built from TRBV27 and TRBJ1-1; 9 bases fit TRBD1. CDR3 length: 14 amino acids. Germline CDR1 reads MNHEY; CDR2 reads SMNVEV (reference sequence). Unmatched junction bases numbered 5, after V lost 6 bases and J lost 3 bases. The CDR3 DNA sequence: TGTGCCAGCAGCCAAACAGGGGGCTACACTGAAGCTTTCTTT. Its translation is CASSQTGGYTEAFF.

This clone has more than one count but fewer than ten. The genes are TRBV9 and TRBJ2-7, with 9 bases identical to TRBD2. Germline CDR1 and CDR2: SGDLS and YYNGEE. The CDR3 loop spans 15 amino acids. V lost 0 bases, J lost 3 bases, and 4 bases stayed unmatched. This CDR3 reads CASSVDSGRLYEQYF. The CDR3 nucleotides are TGTGCCAGCAGCGTAGATAGCGGGAGACTCTACGAGCAGTACTTC.

About this clone: One end of the junction is discordant with germline, which a read error may explain. For the CDR3, the DNA is TGTGCCAGTAGTATCCCCGGGGTTAGCGATCAGCCCCAGCATTTT. Its translation: CASSIPGVSDQPQHF. The rearrangement uses TRBV19 and TRBJ1-5; D unresolved. The germline V gene has CDR1 LNHDA and CDR2 SQIVND (reference sequence). The CDR3 is 15 amino acids.

V and J are TRBV7-3 and TRBJ2-2; 10 bases line up with TRBD2. Germline assignment: CDR1 SGHTA and CDR2 FQGTGA. With V trimmed by 5 bases and J by 3 bases, 3 bases remained unmatched. The CDR3 contains 15 residues. CDR3 amino acids: CASSETSGYTGELFF. The CDR3 coding sequence is TGTGCCAGCAGCGAGACTAGCGGGTACACCGGGGAGCTGTTTTTT.

The chain combines TRBV12-5 with TRBJ1-2, with TRBD1 identical over 12 bases. V lost 0 bases to trimming and J lost 5 bases; unmatched junction nucleotides: 13. The CDR3 sequence is 19 residues long. In germline, CDR1 is LGHNT, CDR2 FRNRAP. The CDR3 DNA reads TGTGCTAGTGGTTTGGTAAGGAGGGACAGGGGGCGCGGTGGGTATGGCTACACCTTC. Encoded protein: CASGLVRRDRGRGGYGYTF.

This clone turned up a few times. V is TRBV7-9 and J is TRBJ1-1, with unresolved D. This CDR3 region has 12 residues. CDR1 is SEHNR, CDR2 FQNEAQ, per germline (reference sequence). V was cut by 1 base and J by 5 bases, with 5 bases left in between. The CDR3 sequence: CASSLDWTEAFF. CDR3 nucleotides: TGTGCCAGCAGCTTAGACTGGACTGAAGCTTTCTTT. Combining the CDR3 with reference TRBV7-9 and TRBJ1-1 gives the whole variable domain DTGVSQNPRHKITKRGQNVTFRCDPISEHNRLYWYRQTLGQGPEFLTYFQNEAQLEKSRLLSDRFSAERPKGSFSTLEIQRTEQGDSAMYLCASSLDWTEAFFGQGTRLTVV.

V usage is TRBV28 and J usage is TRBJ1-2; D perhaps matches TRBD1 (6 bases). The CDR3 length is 15 residues. V lost 3 bases and J 2 bases, leaving 13 bases between the germline ends. Germline CDR1 MDHEN, CDR2 SYDVKM. CDR3 protein: CASSFTGKHNYGYTF. CDR3 nucleotide sequence: TGTGCCAGCAGTTTCACAGGGAAGCACAACTATGGCTACACCTTC.

This clone was observed a handful of times. V is TRBV18 and J is TRBJ2-7; TRBD1 matches at 7 bases. J gave up 4 bases and V 5 bases, and 5 bases lay outside the gene matches. CDR3 length: 13 residues. Germline V gives CDR1 KGHSH, CDR2 LQKENI. This CDR3 reads CASSYLQGYEQYF. The CDR3, as DNA: TGTGCCAGCTCATACCTACAGGGGTACGAGCAGTACTTC.

V is TRBV6-5 and J is TRBJ1-1; 11 bases line up with TRBD1. V was pared by 5 bases and J by 4 bases, with 3 bases of the junction left unmatched. Germline V lookup: CDR1 MNHEY, CDR2 SVGAGI. CDR3 size: 14 residues. The DNA of the CDR3 is TGTGCCAGCAGTCGGACAGGGGGCCGCACTGAAGCTTTCTTT. Its protein product is CASSRTGGRTEAFF.

The rearrangement links TRBV28 to TRBJ1-1; 7 bases map to TRBD1. Looked up from germline, CDR1 is MDHEN and CDR2 is SYDVKM. V was pared by 6 bases and J by 5 bases, with 18 bases of the junction left unmatched. The CDR3 consists of 17 residues. CDR3 nucleotide sequence: TGTGCCAGCAGGTTACAGGGGTTAGGGACATCAAAAACTGAAGCTTTCTTT. Protein: CASRLQGLGTSKTEAFF.

In its sample, this clone was seen many times. The chain is built from TRBV11-2 and TRBJ2-7; D perhaps matches TRBD1 (6 bases). CDR1 and CDR2 from the germline V gene are SGHAT and FQNNGV. The CDR3 is 13 amino acids. Trimming left V 5 bases short and J 4 bases short, with 12 bases between. For the CDR3, the DNA is TGTGCCAGCAGCCAAGGACAGTTATACGAGCAGTACTTC. This translates into CASSQGQLYEQYF.

The chain uses TRBV7-3 and TRBJ1-2; no clear D. Between the trimmed V and J ends, which lost 2 bases and 8 bases, there was a span of 12 bases. This CDR3 contains 13 residues. CDR1 SGHTA and CDR2 FQGTGA come from the germline V gene. The CDR3 bases are TGTGCCAGCAGCTTAGGTCGCCAGGCCGGCTACACCTTC. Translating it yields CASSLGRQAGYTF.

This clone turned up a few times. The V call is TRBV6-2 or TRBV6-3, the J call TRBJ2-7, with D possibly TRBD1 on 5 matching bases. This CDR3 has 16 amino acids. Trimming removed 4 bases from V and 1 base from J, with 17 bases in between. Germline-derived CDR1 and CDR2 are MNHEY and SVGEGT. Here the CDR3 reads CASSSPASGLSYEQYF. In DNA, the CDR3 is TGTGCCAGCAGTTCGCCTGCCTCAGGGTTATCCTACGAGCAGTACTTC.

The V gene is TRBV24-1, the J gene TRBJ2-5, with 7 bases fitting TRBD1. The CDR3 is made up of 15 amino acids. CDR1 and CDR2 from the germline V gene are KGHDR and SFDVKD. After removal of 4 bases from V and 1 base from J, the junction contained 5 bases not matched to a gene. This CDR3 is CATSDGTVGQETQYF. For the CDR3, the DNA is TGTGCCACCAGTGACGGGACAGTCGGCCAAGAGACCCAGTACTTC.